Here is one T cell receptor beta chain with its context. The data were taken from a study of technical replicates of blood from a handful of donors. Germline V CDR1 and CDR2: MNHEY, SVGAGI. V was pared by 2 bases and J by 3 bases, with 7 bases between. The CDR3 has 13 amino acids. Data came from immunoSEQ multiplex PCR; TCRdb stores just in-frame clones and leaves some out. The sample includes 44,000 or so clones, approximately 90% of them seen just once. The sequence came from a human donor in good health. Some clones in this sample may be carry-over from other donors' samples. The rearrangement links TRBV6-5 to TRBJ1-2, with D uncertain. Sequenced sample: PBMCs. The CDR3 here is CASSYERYYGYTF. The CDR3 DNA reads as TGTGCCAGCAGTTACGAGAGATACTATGGCTACACCTTC.